The rows below give T cell receptor beta chains drawn from one sample of a study of cytomegalovirus exposure and HLA in healthy donors. TCRdb's copy holds only in-frame clones and misses some; the assay was immunoSEQ multiplex PCR. This table holds approximately 100,000 clones, about nine tenths found once. The sequenced sample consisted of PBMCs. All receptors come from a man aged 25-45 years in good health and CMV-seropositive. CDR3s include the opening cysteine and the closing phenylalanine or tryptophan. A D gene is named only where the DNA matches it firmly. Rows give clone size only sometimes, using once, few, many, or a class for an expanded clone.

d_gene: .
j_gene: TRBJ1-1
abundance: .
v_gene: TRBV29-1
CDR3nt: TGCAGCGTTGCCCAGGGGACAGAAGCTTTCTTT
CDR3aa: CSVAQGTEAFF

d_gene: .
j_gene: TRBJ2-7
abundance: few
v_gene: TRBV2
CDR3nt: TGTGCCAGCAATAGAGGTGGGACACTCTCCTACGAGCAGTACTTC
CDR3aa: CASNRGGTLSYEQYF

d_gene: .
j_gene: TRBJ2-3
abundance: .
v_gene: TRBV7-2
CDR3nt: TGTGCCAGCAGCTTAGCGGTGCGCCTAGATACGCAGTATTTT
CDR3aa: CASSLAVRLDTQYF

d_gene: TRBD2
j_gene: TRBJ2-2
abundance: .
v_gene: TRBV28
CDR3nt: TGTGCCAGCAGTTTGGGGGGACTAAACACCGGGGAGCTGTTTTTT
CDR3aa: CASSLGGLNTGELFF

d_gene: TRBD2
j_gene: TRBJ2-5
abundance: .
v_gene: TRBV7-9
CDR3nt: TGTGCCAGCAGCCTGGGACTAGCGGGAGGTCAGACCCAGTACTTC
CDR3aa: CASSLGLAGGQTQYF

d_gene: .
j_gene: TRBJ2-1
abundance: .
v_gene: TRBV29-1
CDR3nt: TGCAGCGTTGAATTGTCGGGAATCTCCTACAATGAGCAGTTCTTC
CDR3aa: CSVELSGISYNEQFF

d_gene: .
j_gene: TRBJ1-3
abundance: .
v_gene: TRBV10-3
CDR3nt: TGTGCCATCAGCGCGGGTCCCGGAAACACCATATATTTT
CDR3aa: CAISAGPGNTIYF

d_gene: TRBD2
j_gene: TRBJ2-1
abundance: few
v_gene: TRBV10-1
CDR3nt: TGCGCCAGCAGTGAAAGCTGGACTAGCGGGAAACCGTTCTTC
CDR3aa: CASSESWTSGKPFF

d_gene: .
j_gene: TRBJ2-1
abundance: .
v_gene: TRBV12-5
CDR3nt: TGTGCTAGTGGTTTAGAGCGCCCGAGCTCCTACAATGAGCAGTTCTTC
CDR3aa: CASGLERPSSYNEQFF

d_gene: .
j_gene: TRBJ1-1
abundance: .
v_gene: TRBV6-1
CDR3nt: TGTGCCAGCAGTGAGATGGCCAACAGGGTGGGAAACACTGAAGCTTTCTTT
CDR3aa: CASSEMANRVGNTEAFF

d_gene: .
j_gene: TRBJ1-4
abundance: .
v_gene: TRBV10-3
CDR3nt: TGTGCCATCAGTGGAAGCCCAACAGAGGGTGGGGAAGAAAAACTGTTTTTT
CDR3aa: CAISGSPTEGGEEKLFF

d_gene: TRBD1
j_gene: TRBJ1-4
abundance: .
v_gene: TRBV5-1
CDR3nt: TGCGCCAGCGCGACAGGGGGCTCAACTAATGAAAAACTGTTTTTT
CDR3aa: CASATGGSTNEKLFF

d_gene: TRBD1
j_gene: TRBJ1-4
abundance: .
v_gene: TRBV9
CDR3nt: TGTGCCAGCAGCGTAGGGACAGGGTTTAATGAAAAACTGTTTTTT
CDR3aa: CASSVGTGFNEKLFF

d_gene: .
j_gene: TRBJ2-7
abundance: once
v_gene: TRBV7-9
CDR3nt: TGTGCCAGCAGCTCCAGGGGACACTACGAGCAGTACTTC
CDR3aa: CASSSRGHYEQYF

d_gene: TRBD2
j_gene: TRBJ2-3
abundance: .
v_gene: TRBV5-4
CDR3nt: TGTGCCAGCAGCTTGGCTAGCGGGAGTGATACGCAGTATTTT
CDR3aa: CASSLASGSDTQYF

d_gene: .
j_gene: TRBJ2-6
abundance: .
v_gene: TRBV2
CDR3nt: TGTGCCAGCGGAAACCGCAGGGTTAGCTCTGGGGCCAACGTCCTGACTTTC
CDR3aa: CASGNRRVSSGANVLTF

d_gene: .
j_gene: TRBJ2-2
abundance: .
v_gene: TRBV11-2
CDR3nt: TGTGCCAGCAGCTTAAGCTCTTCGGACACCGGGGAGCTGTTTTTT
CDR3aa: CASSLSSSDTGELFF